This record covers a single T cell receptor (beta chain). Repertoires were generated with immunoSEQ multiplex PCR, while TCRdb's copy carries only in-frame clones and drops some. The data hold roughly 33,000 clones, with about 93% observed a single time. The data were obtained in a study of blood T cell repertoires in COVID-19. Germline V gene sequence: CDR1 LNHDA, CDR2 SQIVND (reference sequence). The CDR3 runs to 15 residues. The V gene end was trimmed by 3 bases and the J gene end by 4 bases; junction bases not matched to a gene: 5. The chain employs TRBV19 and TRBJ1-2; 10 bases map to TRBD1. The clonotype comes from a human donor in a cohort sampled during active COVID-19. Material for sequencing was peripheral blood. The CDR3 DNA reads TGTGCCAGTAGTATCGGGACAGGGGTACCCTATGGCTACACCTTC. Translating gives CASSIGTGVPYGYTF.